A single sample is the source of the 2 T cell receptor beta chains below, sequenced in a study of blood T cell repertoires in COVID-19. Sequencing was performed with immunoSEQ multiplex PCR; in TCRdb, only in-frame clones are kept and a portion is missing. The sample yields approximately 100,000 clones, roughly 92% seen once. Source material: peripheral blood. The receptors originated from a man in his 70s with acute or convalescent COVID-19.

This clone was seen just once. This rearrangement joins TRBV19 to TRBJ1-1; a possible D gene is TRBD1 (6 bases). V shed 8 bases and J shed 3 bases, with 16 bases lying between them. The CDR3 has 14 amino acids. Germline values: CDR1 LNHDA, CDR2 SQIVND (reference sequence). The CDR3 spells CASLRWGRDTEAFF. CDR3 nucleotide sequence: TGTGCCAGTCTGCGTTGGGGGCGTGACACTGAAGCTTTCTTT.

In its sample, this clone was seen a few times. The chain is built from TRBV28 and TRBJ1-5; 7 positions match TRBD1. The V gene end was trimmed by 6 bases and the J gene end by 10 bases; junction bases not matched to a gene: 12. Germline lookup yields CDR1 MDHEN and CDR2 SYDVKM. This CDR3 has 14 amino acids. The CDR3 sequence: CASSHRQGPFPQHF. DNA for the CDR3: TGTGCCAGCAGCCACCGACAGGGACCTTTTCCCCAGCATTTT.